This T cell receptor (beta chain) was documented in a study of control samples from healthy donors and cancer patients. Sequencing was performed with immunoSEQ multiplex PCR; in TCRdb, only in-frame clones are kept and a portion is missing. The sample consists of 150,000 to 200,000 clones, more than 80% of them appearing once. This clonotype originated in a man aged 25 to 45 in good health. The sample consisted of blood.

The CDR3 DNA follows: TGTGCCAGCAGACTATCGACAGTGAACACTGAAGCTTTCTTT. It is translated as CASRLSTVNTEAFF. The chain employs TRBV7-2 and TRBJ1-1; a weak D match, TRBD1 (5 bases). The CDR3 sequence is 14 residues long. Germline assignment: CDR1 SGHTA and CDR2 FQGNSA. V was clipped by 6 bases and J by 0 bases, with 11 bases between them.